The clone carrying this T cell receptor beta chain was found once. Germline lookup yields CDR1 LNHNV and CDR2 YYDKDF (reference sequence). The CDR3 consists of 14 residues. The V end was cut by 5 bases, the J end by 3 bases, with 14 bases between. This specimen comes from a study of T-cell reconstitution after alpha-beta-depleted transplantation in children. The library targeted TCRbeta and was prepared with unique molecular identifiers. One entry per CDR3 protein, called by TCRdb with MiXCR from the PCR reads. The top ten hold about 35% of the sample, which has 500,000 to 750,000 distinct CDR3 sequences, around 27% seen once.

The V and J genes are TRBV15 and TRBJ2-7; tentatively, D is TRBD2 (5 bases). The sample in question was PBMCs, obtained before TCRalphabeta/CD19-depleted stem cell transplant. The sequence came from a boy in the first two years of life with Wiskott-Aldrich syndrome, due to receive a stem cell transplant. CDR3 residues: CATSHRPRDYEQYF. Written as DNA, the CDR3 is TGTGCCACCAGCCACCGGCCCCGGGACTACGAGCAGTACTTC.